The clone carrying this T cell receptor beta chain was recorded only once. Its target is unknown. The donors were in the roughly 120-subject validation cohort, distinct from the roughly 600-subject first cohort. Only in-frame clones appear in the TCRdb table, and some are missing; sequencing was by immunoSEQ multiplex PCR. Here the sample spans some 130,000 clones, 84% being singletons. This entry comes from a study of cytomegalovirus exposure and HLA in healthy donors. Overall study results and limits: Confirmation in vitro established that three CMV-associated chains were specific for CMV antigens. Most observed TCR sequences were rare, whereas some public TCRs were detected in many donors. More than 150 TCR beta chains were listed as cytomegalovirus-associated.

Trimming removed 0 bases from V and 8 bases from J, with 5 bases in between. The CDR3 is 12 residues long. Germline assignment: CDR1 SGHNT and CDR2 YENEEA. This sequence was found in a woman aged 25 to 39 in good health and CMV-seronegative. Sequenced: PBMCs. This chain connects TRBV11-3 to TRBJ2-1; D call uncertain. CDR3 in DNA: TGTGCCAGCAGCTTAGACAGGTATGAGCAGTTCTTC. Its translation: CASSLDRYEQFF.